The sequence of this TCR beta chain was determined in a study of blood T cell repertoires in COVID-19. For the study at large: T cells, B-cell-depleted T cells, or PBMCs supplied cDNA or gDNA.

The data were produced by immunoSEQ multiplex PCR, yet TCRdb's version contains in-frame clones alone and is incomplete. The table records a few hundred thousand clones, around 82% of them present only once. The germline V gene encodes CDR1 KGHSH and CDR2 LQKENI. Trimming pared 0 bases from V and 6 bases from J, leaving 21 bases between. This CDR3 is 17 amino acids long. Sequenced: peripheral blood. The TCR sequence derives from a young woman with acute or convalescent COVID-19. The rearrangement links TRBV18 to TRBJ2-7, with TRBD1 as a possible D gene (5 bases). The CDR3 sequence: CASSPPFQGDPLSEQYF. For the CDR3, the DNA is TGTGCCAGCTCACCACCATTCCAGGGTGACCCACTATCCGAGCAGTACTTC.